These T cell receptor beta chains were read from a single sample in a study of T cell responses to AZD1222 COVID-19 vaccine. Method: immunoSEQ multiplex PCR; TCRdb's copy keeps in-frame clones and lacks some. The table lists around 130,000 clones, around 90% of them singletons. The source was peripheral blood, collected 28 days after the second AZD1222 dose. The origin of the receptors is an adult who received the AZD1222 COVID-19 vaccine. The CDR3 runs from the conserved cysteine through the conserved F or W. Each record gives: V gene, J gene, clone size, D gene, CDR3 DNA, CDR3 protein. D genes are given only for firm matches. The size field is filled for only some rows; it gives once, few, many or a size class.

>TRBV7-9|TRBJ1-5|-|-
TGTGCCAGCAGCTTAGGCGGAACCAACGATCAGCCCCAGCATTTT
CASSLGGTNDQPQHF
>TRBV6-5|TRBJ1-1|-|-
TGTGCCAGCAGAACCCCAGGGAGCACTGAAGCTTTCTTT
CASRTPGSTEAFF
>TRBV7-2|TRBJ1-5|once|-
TGTGCCAGCAGCGGATCAGGGCTCAATCAGCCCCAGCATTTT
CASSGSGLNQPQHF
>TRBV2|TRBJ2-4|once|TRBD1
TGTGCCAGCAGTGTGGGACAGGGGGCGCGAAACATTCAGTACTTC
CASSVGQGARNIQYF
>TRBV4-3|TRBJ2-1|-|-
TGCGCCAGCAGCCATTTTTTCTCTGTGGCAACCCCGCCTCAAGAGCAGTTCTTC
CASSHFFSVATPPQEQFF
>TRBV6-5|TRBJ2-1|-|TRBD2
TGTGCCAGCAGTTACAAGACTAGCGGAGTTGAGCAGTTCTTC
CASSYKTSGVEQFF
>TRBV7-2|TRBJ1-2|-|-
TGTGCCAGCAGCTTACCCGGGATTCATGGCTACACCTTC
CASSLPGIHGYTF
>TRBV19|TRBJ2-5|-|-
TGTGCCAGTAGTATCTTTGGTGAACAAGAGACCCAGTACTTC
CASSIFGEQETQYF
>TRBV6-2/TRBV6-3|TRBJ1-1|-|-
TGTGCCAGCAGTATCCGGGCTGGGGACCTCGAAGCTTTCTTT
CASSIRAGDLEAFF
>TRBV2|TRBJ2-3|-|TRBD2
TGTGCCAGCACCGGACTAGCGGGCTCCACAGATACGCAGTATTTT
CASTGLAGSTDTQYF
>TRBV5-1|TRBJ1-2|-|-
TGCGCCAGCAGCTTGGATGTAGGCAGAGGTTTTGGCTACACCTTC
CASSLDVGRGFGYTF
>TRBV11-3|TRBJ2-1|-|-
TGTGCCAGCAGCTTAGGGTCAGGTTGGAGTAATGAGCAGTTCTTC
CASSLGSGWSNEQFF
>TRBV30|TRBJ1-2|-|-
TGTGCCTGGATCAGTCGATTCTCCTCCTATGGCTACACCTTC
CAWISRFSSYGYTF
>TRBV7-2|TRBJ2-7|-|-
TGTGCCAGCAGCCTCCCGACCTCTTACGAGCAGTACTTC
CASSLPTSYEQYF
>TRBV9|TRBJ2-3|few|TRBD1
TGTGCCAGCAGCGTCTCTGACAGGGTAGATACGCAGTATTTT
CASSVSDRVDTQYF
>TRBV12-3/TRBV12-4|TRBJ1-2|-|-
TGTGCCAGCAGCGCTTTCGTAAGGGTTGGCTACACCTTC
CASSAFVRVGYTF
>TRBV24-1|TRBJ1-2|-|TRBD1
TGTGCCACCAGTGATATAGGGGGCGCCTATGGCTACACCTTC
CATSDIGGAYGYTF
>TRBV28|TRBJ1-2|-|TRBD1
TGTGCCAGCAGTTATGGGCAGGGGGCTCGGTATGGCTACACCTTC
CASSYGQGARYGYTF
>TRBV27|TRBJ2-7|-|-
TGTGCCAGCAGCAAAGGGGGCTACGAGCAGTACTTC
CASSKGGYEQYF
>TRBV28|TRBJ2-7|-|-
TGTGCCAGCAGGGAAAGTACCTACGAGCAGTACTTC
CASRESTYEQYF
>TRBV7-2|TRBJ2-1|-|-
TGTGCCAGCAGCTTAAGACTAATGATGGGCAATGAGCAGTTCTTC
CASSLRLMMGNEQFF
>TRBV11-2|TRBJ1-2|-|-
TGTGCCAGCAGCTTTCTACTTTTCGACTATGGCTACACCTTC
CASSFLLFDYGYTF